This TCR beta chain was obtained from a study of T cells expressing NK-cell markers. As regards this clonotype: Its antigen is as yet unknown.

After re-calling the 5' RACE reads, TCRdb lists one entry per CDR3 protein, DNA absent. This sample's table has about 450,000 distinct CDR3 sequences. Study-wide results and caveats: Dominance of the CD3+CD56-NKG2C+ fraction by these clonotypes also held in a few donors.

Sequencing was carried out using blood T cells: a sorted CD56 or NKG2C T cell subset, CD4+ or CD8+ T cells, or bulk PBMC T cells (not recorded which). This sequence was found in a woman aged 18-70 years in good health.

This CDR3 is CASSMRRAETQYF. The rearrangement joins TRBV19 to TRBJ2-5; the TCRdb D gene call, TRBD1, has no DNA to confirm it. Germline CDR1 LNHDA, CDR2 SQIVND (reference sequence). CDR3 length equals 13 residues. Variable domain in full (rest from reference TRBV19 and TRBJ2-5): DGGITQSPKYLFRKEGQNVTLSCEQNLNHDAMYWYRQDPGQGLRLIYYSQIVNDFQKGDIAEGYSVSREKKESFPLTVTSAQKNPTAFYLCASSMRRAETQYFGPGTRLLVL.